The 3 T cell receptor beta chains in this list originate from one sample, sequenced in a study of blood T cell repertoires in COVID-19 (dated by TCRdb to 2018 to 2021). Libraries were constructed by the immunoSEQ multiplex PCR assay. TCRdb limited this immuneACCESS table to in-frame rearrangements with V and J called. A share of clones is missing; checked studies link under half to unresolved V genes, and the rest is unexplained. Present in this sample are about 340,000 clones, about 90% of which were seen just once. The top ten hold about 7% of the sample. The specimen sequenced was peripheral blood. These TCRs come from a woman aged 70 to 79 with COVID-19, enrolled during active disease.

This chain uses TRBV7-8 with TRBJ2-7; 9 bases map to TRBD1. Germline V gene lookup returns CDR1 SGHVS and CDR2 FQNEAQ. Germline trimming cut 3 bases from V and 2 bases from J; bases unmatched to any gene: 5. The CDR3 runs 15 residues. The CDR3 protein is CASSLGDRVAYEQYF. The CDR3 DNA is TGTGCCAGCAGCTTGGGGGACAGGGTAGCCTACGAGCAGTACTTC. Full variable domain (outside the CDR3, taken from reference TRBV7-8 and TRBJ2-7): GAGVSQSPRYKVAKRGQDVALRCDPISGHVSLFWYQQALGQGPEFLTYFQNEAQLDKSGLPSDRFFAERPEGSVSTLKIQRTQQEDSAVYLCASSLGDRVAYEQYFGPGTRLTVT.

Here the CDR3 reads CASGLVTGQGYNEQFF. DNA for the CDR3: TGTGCTAGTGGTTTAGTCACGGGACAGGGATACAATGAGCAGTTCTTC. The rearrangement links TRBV12-5 to TRBJ2-1; 9 bases match TRBD1. The junction had 7 bases not matched to a gene; V was cut back by 3 bases and J by 4 bases. The CDR3 loop spans 16 amino acids. In germline, CDR1 is LGHNT, CDR2 FRNRAP.

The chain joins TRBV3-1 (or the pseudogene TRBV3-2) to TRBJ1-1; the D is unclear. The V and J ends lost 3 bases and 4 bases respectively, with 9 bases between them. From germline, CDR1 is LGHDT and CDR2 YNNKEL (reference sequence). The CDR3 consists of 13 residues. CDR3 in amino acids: CASSQRVGTEAFF. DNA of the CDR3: TGTGCCAGCAGCCAGCGGGTGGGCACTGAAGCTTTCTTT.